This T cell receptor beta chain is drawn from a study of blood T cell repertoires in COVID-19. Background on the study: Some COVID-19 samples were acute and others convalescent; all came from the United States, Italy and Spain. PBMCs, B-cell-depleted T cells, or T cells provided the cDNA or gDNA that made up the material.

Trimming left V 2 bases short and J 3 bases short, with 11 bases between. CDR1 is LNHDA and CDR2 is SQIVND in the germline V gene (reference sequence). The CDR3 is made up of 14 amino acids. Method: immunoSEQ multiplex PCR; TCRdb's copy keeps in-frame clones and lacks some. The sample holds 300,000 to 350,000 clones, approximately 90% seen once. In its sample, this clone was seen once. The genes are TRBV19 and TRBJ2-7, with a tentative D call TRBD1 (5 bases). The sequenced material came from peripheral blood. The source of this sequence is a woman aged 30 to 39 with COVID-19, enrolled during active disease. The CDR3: CASSIYQGGYEQYF. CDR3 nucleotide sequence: TGTGCCAGTAGTATATACCAGGGCGGCTACGAGCAGTACTTC.